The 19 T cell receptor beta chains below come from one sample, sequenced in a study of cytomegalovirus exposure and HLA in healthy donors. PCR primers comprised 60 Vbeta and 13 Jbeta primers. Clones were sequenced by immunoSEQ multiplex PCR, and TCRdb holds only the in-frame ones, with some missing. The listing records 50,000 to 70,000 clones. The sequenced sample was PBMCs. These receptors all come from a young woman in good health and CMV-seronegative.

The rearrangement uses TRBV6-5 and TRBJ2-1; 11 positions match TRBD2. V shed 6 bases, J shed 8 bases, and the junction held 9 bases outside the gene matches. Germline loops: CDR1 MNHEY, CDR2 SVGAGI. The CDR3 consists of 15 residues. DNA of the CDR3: TGTGCCAGCAGGGCTAGCGGGAGGTTCCGGCATGAGCAGTTCTTC. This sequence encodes CASRASGRFRHEQFF.

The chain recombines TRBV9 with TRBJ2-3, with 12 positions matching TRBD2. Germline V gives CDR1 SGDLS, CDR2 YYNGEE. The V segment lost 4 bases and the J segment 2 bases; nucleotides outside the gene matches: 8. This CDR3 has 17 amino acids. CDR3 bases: TGTGCCAGCAGCCCCCAGGCTAGCGGGGGGGCCACAGATACGCAGTATTTT. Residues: CASSPQASGGATDTQYF.

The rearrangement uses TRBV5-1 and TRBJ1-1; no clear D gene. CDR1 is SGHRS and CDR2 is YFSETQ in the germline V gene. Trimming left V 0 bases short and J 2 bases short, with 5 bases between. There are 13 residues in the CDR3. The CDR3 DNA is TGCGCCAGCAGCTTGGTCCCTAACACTGAAGCTTTCTTT. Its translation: CASSLVPNTEAFF.

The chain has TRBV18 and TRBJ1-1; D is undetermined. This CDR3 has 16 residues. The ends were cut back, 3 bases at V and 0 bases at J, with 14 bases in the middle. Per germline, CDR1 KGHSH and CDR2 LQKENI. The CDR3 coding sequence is TGTGCCAGCTCACCGGCCGAGACTTTGGTGAACACTGAAGCTTTCTTT. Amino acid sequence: CASSPAETLVNTEAFF.

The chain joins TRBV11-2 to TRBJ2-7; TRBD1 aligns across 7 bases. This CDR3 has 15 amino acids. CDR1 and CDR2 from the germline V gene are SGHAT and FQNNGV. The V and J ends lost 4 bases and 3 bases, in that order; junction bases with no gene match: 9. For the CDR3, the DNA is TGTGCCAGCAGCTCCACTACAGGGGTGGTCTACGAGCAGTACTTC. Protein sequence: CASSSTTGVVYEQYF.

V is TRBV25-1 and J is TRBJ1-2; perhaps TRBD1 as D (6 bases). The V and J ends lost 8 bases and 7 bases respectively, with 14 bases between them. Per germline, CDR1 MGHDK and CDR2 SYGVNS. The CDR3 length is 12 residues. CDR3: CASSRTVGGYTF. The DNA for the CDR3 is TGTGCCAGCTCCCGGACAGTGGGTGGCTACACCTTC.

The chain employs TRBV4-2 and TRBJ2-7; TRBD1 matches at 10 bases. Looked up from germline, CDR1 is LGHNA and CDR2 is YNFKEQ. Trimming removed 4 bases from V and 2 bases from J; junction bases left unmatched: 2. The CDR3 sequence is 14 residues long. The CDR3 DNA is TGTGCCAGCAGCCCAGGGACAGGGGCCTACGAGCAGTACTTC. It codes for CASSPGTGAYEQYF.

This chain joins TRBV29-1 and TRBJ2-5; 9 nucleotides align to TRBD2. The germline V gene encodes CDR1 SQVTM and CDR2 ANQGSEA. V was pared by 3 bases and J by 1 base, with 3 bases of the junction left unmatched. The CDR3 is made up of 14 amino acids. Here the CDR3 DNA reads TGCAGCGTTGACCCTAGCGGGGCCCAAGAGACCCAGTACTTC. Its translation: CSVDPSGAQETQYF.

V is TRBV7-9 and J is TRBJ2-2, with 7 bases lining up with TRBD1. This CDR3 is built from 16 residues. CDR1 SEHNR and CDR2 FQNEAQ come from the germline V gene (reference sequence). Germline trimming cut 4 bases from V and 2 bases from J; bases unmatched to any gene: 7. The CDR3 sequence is CASSSGAGGNTGELFF. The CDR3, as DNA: TGTGCCAGCAGCTCCGGGGCAGGGGGTAACACCGGGGAGCTGTTTTTT.

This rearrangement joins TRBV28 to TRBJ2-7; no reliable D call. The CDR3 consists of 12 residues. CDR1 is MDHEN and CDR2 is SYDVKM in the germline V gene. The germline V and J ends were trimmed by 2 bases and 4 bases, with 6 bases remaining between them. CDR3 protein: CASSLMEYEQYF. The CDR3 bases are TGTGCCAGCAGTTTAATGGAGTACGAGCAGTACTTC. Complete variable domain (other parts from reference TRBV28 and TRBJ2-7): DVKVTQSSRYLVKRTGEKVFLECVQDMDHENMFWYRQDPGLGLRLIYFSYDVKMKEKGDIPEGYSVSREKKERFSLILESASTNQTSMYLCASSLMEYEQYFGPGTRLTVT.

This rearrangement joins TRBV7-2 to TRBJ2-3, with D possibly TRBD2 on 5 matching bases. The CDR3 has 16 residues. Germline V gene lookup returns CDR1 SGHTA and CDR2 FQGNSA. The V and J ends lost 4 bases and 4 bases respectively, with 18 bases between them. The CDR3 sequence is CASSWGVGFGSDTQYF. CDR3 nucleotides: TGTGCCAGCAGCTGGGGAGTAGGCTTCGGTTCAGATACGCAGTATTTT. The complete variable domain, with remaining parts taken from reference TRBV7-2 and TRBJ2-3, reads GAGVSQSPSNKVTEKGKDVELRCDPISGHTALYWYRQSLGQGLEFLIYFQGNSAPDKSGLPSDRFSAERTGGSVSTLTIQRTQQEDSAVYLCASSWGVGFGSDTQYFGPGTRLTVL.

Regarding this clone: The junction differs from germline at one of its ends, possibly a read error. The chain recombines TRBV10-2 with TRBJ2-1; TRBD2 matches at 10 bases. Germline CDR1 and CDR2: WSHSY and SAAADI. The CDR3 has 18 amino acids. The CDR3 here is CASRVGLAYGISDNEQFF. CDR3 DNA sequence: TGCGCCAGCCGGGTGGGACTAGCGTACGGGATCTCCGACAATGAGCAGTTCTTC.

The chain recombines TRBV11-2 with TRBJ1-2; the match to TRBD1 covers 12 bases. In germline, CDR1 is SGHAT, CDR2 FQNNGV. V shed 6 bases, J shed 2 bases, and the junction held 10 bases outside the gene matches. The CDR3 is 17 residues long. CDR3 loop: CASRAPGQGASNYGYTF. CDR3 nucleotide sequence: TGTGCCAGCAGGGCCCCGGGACAGGGGGCCTCAAACTATGGCTACACCTTC.

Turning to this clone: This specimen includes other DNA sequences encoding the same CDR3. The CDR3 sequence is CASSDSTSTGELFF. CDR3 bases: TGTGCCAGCAGTGACTCGACTAGCACCGGGGAGCTGTTTTTT. V usage is TRBV6-4 and J usage is TRBJ2-2; D perhaps matches TRBD2 (6 bases). In germline, CDR1 is MRHNA, CDR2 SNTAGT. Between the trimmed V and J ends, which lost 0 bases and 4 bases, there was a span of 6 bases. The CDR3 length is 14 residues.

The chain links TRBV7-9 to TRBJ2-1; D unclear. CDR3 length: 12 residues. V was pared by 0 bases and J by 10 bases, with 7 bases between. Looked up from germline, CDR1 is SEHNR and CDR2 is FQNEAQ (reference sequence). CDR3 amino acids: CASSLAGSEQFF. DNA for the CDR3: TGTGCCAGCAGCTTAGCGGGTAGCGAGCAGTTCTTC.

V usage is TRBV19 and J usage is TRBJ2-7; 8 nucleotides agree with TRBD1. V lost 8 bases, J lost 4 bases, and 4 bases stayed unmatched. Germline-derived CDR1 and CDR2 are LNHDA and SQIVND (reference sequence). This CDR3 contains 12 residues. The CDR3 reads CASGTGGYEQYF. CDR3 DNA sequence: TGTGCCAGTGGTACAGGGGGATACGAGCAGTACTTC.

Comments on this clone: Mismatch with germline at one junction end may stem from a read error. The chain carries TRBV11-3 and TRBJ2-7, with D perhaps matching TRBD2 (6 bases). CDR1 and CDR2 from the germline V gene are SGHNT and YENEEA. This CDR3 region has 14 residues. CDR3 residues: CSSSGGLGSYEQYF. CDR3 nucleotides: TGTTCCAGCAGTGGGGGACTGGGCTCCTACGAGCAGTACTTC.

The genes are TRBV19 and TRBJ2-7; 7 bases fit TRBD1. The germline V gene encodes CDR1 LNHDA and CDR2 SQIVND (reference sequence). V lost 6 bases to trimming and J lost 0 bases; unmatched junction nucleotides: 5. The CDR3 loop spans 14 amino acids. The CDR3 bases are TGTGCCAGTAGGGTCACAGGGGACTCCTACGAGCAGTACTTC. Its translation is CASRVTGDSYEQYF.

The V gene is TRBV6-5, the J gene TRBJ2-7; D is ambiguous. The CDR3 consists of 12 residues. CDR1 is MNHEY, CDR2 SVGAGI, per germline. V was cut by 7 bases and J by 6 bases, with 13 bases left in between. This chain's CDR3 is CASIPTSGEQYF. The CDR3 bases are TGTGCCAGCATCCCGACCTCGGGCGAGCAGTACTTC.